The 10 T cell receptor beta chains below all came from one sample that was sequenced in a study of a mutant IDH1 vaccine in newly diagnosed glioma. This sample's time point: week 47, end of study. Doses comprised 300 ug of mutant IDH1 20-mer peptide each, plus topical imiquimod. No cognate antigen is known for these TCRs. Method: immunoSEQ multiplex PCR; TCRdb's copy keeps in-frame clones and lacks some. Of almost 95,000 clones listed, approximately 89% are singletons. The material was PBMCs, obtained from a glioma patient whose treatment included an IDH1 peptide vaccine. All receptors derive from a woman aged 50 to 65 with glioma.

This chain joins TRBV9 and TRBJ2-2; 10 nucleotides agree with TRBD2. With V trimmed by 3 bases and J by 6 bases, 5 bases remained unmatched. Germline V gives CDR1 SGDLS, CDR2 YYNGEE. This CDR3 region has 15 residues. CDR3 loop: CASSARLAGSGELFF. CDR3 DNA: TGTGCCAGCAGCGCGCGACTAGCGGGTTCCGGGGAGCTGTTTTTT.

This clone was found a few times. CDR3 in DNA: TGCAGCGTTGAACAGCAGGGTGCGGCTGGAGGGCAGTACTTC. Translation gives CSVEQQGAAGGQYF. V is TRBV29-1 and J is TRBJ2-7; D may be TRBD1 or TRBD2 (5 bases each). V lost 2 bases, J lost 9 bases, and 20 bases lay in between. CDR1 and CDR2 (germline): SQVTM, ANQGSEA. The CDR3 runs 14 residues.

The chain couples TRBV2 to TRBJ2-1, with TRBD2 identical over 13 bases. Trimming removed 7 bases from V and 6 bases from J; junction bases left unmatched: 12. This CDR3 is built from 17 residues. CDR1 is SNHLY, CDR2 FYNNEI, per germline. CDR3: CASKGLAGPLTTNEQFF. CDR3 nucleotides: TGTGCCAGCAAGGGACTAGCGGGACCACTCACTACCAATGAGCAGTTCTTC.

The V and J genes are TRBV7-8 and TRBJ1-5, with D possibly matching TRBD1 (5 bases). CDR1 and CDR2 (germline): SGHVS, FQNEAQ. V was cut by 4 bases and J by 4 bases, with 20 bases left in between. The CDR3 sequence is 17 residues long. The CDR3 here is CASSSFHGDGPNQPQHF. In DNA form, the CDR3 reads TGTGCCAGCAGCTCGTTCCACGGGGACGGACCAAATCAGCCCCAGCATTTT.

V and J are TRBV6-6 and TRBJ2-5; D possibly corresponds to TRBD2 (5 bases). The V gene lost 5 bases and the J gene lost 13 bases, with 23 bases spanning the gap. This CDR3 has 14 amino acids. Germline values: CDR1 MNHNY, CDR2 SVGAGI (reference sequence). The chain's CDR3 is CASSLFRGESGPYF. The CDR3 bases are TGTGCCAGCAGTCTCTTCCGGGGAGAGAGCGGCCCGTACTTC.

The chain is built from TRBV27 and TRBJ2-7; 10 bases line up with TRBD2. There are 16 residues in the CDR3. Germline CDR1 and CDR2: MNHEY and SMNVEV (reference sequence). Trimming removed 2 bases from V and 2 bases from J; junction bases left unmatched: 6. The CDR3 DNA reads TGTGCCAGCAGTTTAGTCTTAGCGGGAGGACCCTACGAGCAGTACTTC. Its protein product is CASSLVLAGGPYEQYF.

The chain combines TRBV21-1 with TRBJ2-7; TRBD2, the table's D call, lacks a check against the DNA. TRBV21-1 is a recognized pseudogene. CDR3 length equals 19 residues. CDR3 DNA sequence: TGTGCCAGCAGCAAAGTGTGGGGGCTAGCGGGAGGGTTTCTCCACGAGCAGTACTTC. It codes for CASSKVWGLAGGFLHEQYF.

The chain is built from TRBV2 and TRBJ2-4; 8 bases are a match to TRBD2. The J segment lost 0 bases and the V segment lost 3 bases, leaving 4 bases of the junction unmatched. This CDR3 has 16 amino acids. In germline, CDR1 is SNHLY, CDR2 FYNNEI. CDR3 amino acids: CASSETSARAKNIQYF. The CDR3 DNA is TGTGCCAGCAGTGAGACTAGCGCTAGAGCCAAAAACATTCAGTACTTC.

The chain is built from TRBV6-5 and TRBJ1-1; D possibly corresponds to TRBD1 (5 bases). This CDR3 region has 14 residues. Germline assignment: CDR1 MNHEY and CDR2 SVGAGI. V was shortened by 6 bases and J by 1 base, with 12 bases between the two germline ends. DNA of the CDR3: TGTGCCAGCAGACGAGTGGGGGAGAACACTGAAGCTTTCTTT. It translates to CASRRVGENTEAFF.

The chain couples TRBV7-2 to TRBJ2-3; no reliable D call. V lost 5 bases to trimming and J lost 6 bases, with 9 bases between them. The CDR3 extends over 12 amino acids. Germline loops: CDR1 SGHTA, CDR2 FQGNSA. CDR3: CASSPLGDTQYF. The CDR3 nucleotides read TGTGCCAGCAGCCCGTTGGGTGATACGCAGTATTTT. Looking up the rest from reference TRBV7-2 and TRBJ2-3 gives the full variable domain: GAGVSQSPSNKVTEKGKDVELRCDPISGHTALYWYRQSLGQGLEFLIYFQGNSAPDKSGLPSDRFSAERTGGSVSTLTIQRTQQEDSAVYLCASSPLGDTQYFGPGTRLTVL.